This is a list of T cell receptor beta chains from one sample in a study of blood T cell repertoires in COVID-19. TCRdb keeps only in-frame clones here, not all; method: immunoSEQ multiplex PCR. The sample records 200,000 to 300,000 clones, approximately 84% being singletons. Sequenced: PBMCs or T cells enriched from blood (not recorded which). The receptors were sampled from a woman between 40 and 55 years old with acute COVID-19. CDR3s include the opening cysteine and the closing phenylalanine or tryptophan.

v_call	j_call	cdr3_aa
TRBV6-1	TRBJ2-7	CASSELRYEQYF
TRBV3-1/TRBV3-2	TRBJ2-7	CASSQDFSSGYEQYF
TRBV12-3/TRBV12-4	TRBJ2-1	CASSIQVDNEQFF
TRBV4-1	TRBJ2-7	CASSPREGLNEQYF
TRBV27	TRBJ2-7	CASRPVREGAYEQYF
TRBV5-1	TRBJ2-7	CASSSNSGPAYEQYF
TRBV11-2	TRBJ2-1	CASSSQRELSNEQFF
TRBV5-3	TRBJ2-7	CARSSNLSYEQYF
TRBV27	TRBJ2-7	CASSQTSGREQYF
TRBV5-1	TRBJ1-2	CASSLVGDSNYGYTF